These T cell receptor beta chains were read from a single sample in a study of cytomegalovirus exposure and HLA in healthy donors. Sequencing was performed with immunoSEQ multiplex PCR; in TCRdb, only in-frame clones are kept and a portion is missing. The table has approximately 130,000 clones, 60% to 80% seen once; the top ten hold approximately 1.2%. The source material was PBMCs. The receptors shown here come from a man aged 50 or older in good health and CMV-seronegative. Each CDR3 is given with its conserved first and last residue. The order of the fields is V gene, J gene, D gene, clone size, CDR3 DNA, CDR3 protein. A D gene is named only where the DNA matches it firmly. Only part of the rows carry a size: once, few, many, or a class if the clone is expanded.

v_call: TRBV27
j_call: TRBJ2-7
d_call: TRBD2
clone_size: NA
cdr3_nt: TGTGCCAGCAGTTCAGGACTAGCGGGAGTTAACGAGCAGTACTTC
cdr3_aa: CASSSGLAGVNEQYF

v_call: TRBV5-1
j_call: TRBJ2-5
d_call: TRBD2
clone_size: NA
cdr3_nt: TGCGCCAGCAGCCCGAGCGGGGAGAACCAAGAGACCCAGTACTTC
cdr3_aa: CASSPSGENQETQYF

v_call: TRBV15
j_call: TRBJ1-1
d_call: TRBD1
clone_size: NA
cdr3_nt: TGTGCCACCAGCAGGGGGGACAGCCCTGAAGCTTTCTTT
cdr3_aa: CATSRGDSPEAFF

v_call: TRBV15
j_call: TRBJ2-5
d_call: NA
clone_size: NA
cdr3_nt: TGTGCCACCAGCAGAGTAGGGGCCCAAGAGACCCAGTACTTC
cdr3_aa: CATSRVGAQETQYF

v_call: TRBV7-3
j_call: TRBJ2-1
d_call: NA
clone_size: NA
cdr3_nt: TGTGCCAGCAGCCCTGAGGGTGTTAGCTCTGAGCAGTTCTTC
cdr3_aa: CASSPEGVSSEQFF

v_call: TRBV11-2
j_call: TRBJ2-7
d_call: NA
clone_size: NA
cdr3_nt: TGTGCCAGCAGCTCTAGACGGGTCGAAGCAGCCGGAAACTCCTACGAGCAGTACTTC
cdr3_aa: CASSSRRVEAAGNSYEQYF

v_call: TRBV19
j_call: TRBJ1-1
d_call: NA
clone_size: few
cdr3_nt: TGTGCCAGTAGTATAGTCTCGGGGTCCTCGAACACTGAAGCTTTCTTT
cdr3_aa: CASSIVSGSSNTEAFF

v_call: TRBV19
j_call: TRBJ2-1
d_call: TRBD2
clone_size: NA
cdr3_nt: TGTGCCAGTAGTTCCGGGACTAGCGGGCGTAATGAGCAGTTCTTC
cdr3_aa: CASSSGTSGRNEQFF

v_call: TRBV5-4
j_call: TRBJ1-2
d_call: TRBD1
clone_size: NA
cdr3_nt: TGTGCCAGCAGATTTCTCCAGGGGGCGGACTATGGCTACACCTTC
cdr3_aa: CASRFLQGADYGYTF

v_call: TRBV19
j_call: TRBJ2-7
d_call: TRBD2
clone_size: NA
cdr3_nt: TGTGCCGCAGCGGTTAGCGGGAGCTCCTACGAGCAGTACTTC
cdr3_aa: CAAAVSGSSYEQYF

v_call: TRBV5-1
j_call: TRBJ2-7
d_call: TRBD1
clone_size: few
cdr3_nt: TGCGCCAGCAGCCTAGAACCGGGACAGATCTACGAGCAGTACTTC
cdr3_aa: CASSLEPGQIYEQYF

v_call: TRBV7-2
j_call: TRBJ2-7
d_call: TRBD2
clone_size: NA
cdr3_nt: TGTGCCAGCAGCTTAGGGGGGGCGGGAGGAATTGGCGAGCAGTACTTC
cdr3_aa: CASSLGGAGGIGEQYF

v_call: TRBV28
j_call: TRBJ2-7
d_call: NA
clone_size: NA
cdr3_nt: TGTGCCAGCAGCACACCCTACGAGCAGTACTTC
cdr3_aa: CASSTPYEQYF

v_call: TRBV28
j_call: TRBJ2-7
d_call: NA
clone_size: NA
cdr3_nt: TGTGCCAGCAGTTTATTGGGGGGTGAGCAGTACTTC
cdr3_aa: CASSLLGGEQYF

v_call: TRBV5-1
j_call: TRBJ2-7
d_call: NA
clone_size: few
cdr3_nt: TGCGCCAGCAGCTTGGGAGGGGGACGAGCCTACGAGCAGTACTTC
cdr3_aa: CASSLGGGRAYEQYF

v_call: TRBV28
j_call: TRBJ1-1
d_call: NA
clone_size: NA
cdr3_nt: TGTGCCAGCAGTTTCGCCGGGACAAGGAACACTGAAGCTTTCTTT
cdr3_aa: CASSFAGTRNTEAFF

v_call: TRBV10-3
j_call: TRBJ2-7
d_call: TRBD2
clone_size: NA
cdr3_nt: TGTGCCATCAGTGATGCCGGGAGGAACGAGCAGTACTTC
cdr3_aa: CAISDAGRNEQYF

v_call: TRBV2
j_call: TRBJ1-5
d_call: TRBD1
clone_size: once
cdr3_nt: TGTGCCAGCAGCCCGACAGGGGCGGAGACTATAATCAATCAGCCCCAGCATTTT
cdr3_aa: CASSPTGAETIINQPQHF

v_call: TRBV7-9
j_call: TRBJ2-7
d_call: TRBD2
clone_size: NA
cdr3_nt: TGTGCCAGCAGCTTAGGGATAGCGGGAGGGCCGGACGAGCAGTACTTC
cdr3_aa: CASSLGIAGGPDEQYF

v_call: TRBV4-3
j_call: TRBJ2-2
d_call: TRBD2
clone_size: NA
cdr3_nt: TGCGCCAGCAGCCAAGGGGGACTAGCGGGCCTAGGGGCCACCGGGGAGCTGTTTTTT
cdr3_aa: CASSQGGLAGLGATGELFF

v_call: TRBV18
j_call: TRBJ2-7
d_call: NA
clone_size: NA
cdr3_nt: TGTGCCAGCTCACCAAGTTCTATTAGGAGCTCCTACGAGCAGTACTTC
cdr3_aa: CASSPSSIRSSYEQYF

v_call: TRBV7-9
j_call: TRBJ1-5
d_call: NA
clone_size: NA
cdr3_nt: TGTGCCAGCAGCTTAGCCAATAATCAGCCCCAGCATTTT
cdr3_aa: CASSLANNQPQHF

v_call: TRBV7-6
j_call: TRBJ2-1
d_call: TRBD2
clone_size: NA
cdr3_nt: TGTGCCAGCAGCCTCCAGGCGGGAGGGCTGGGCAATGAGCAGTTCTTC
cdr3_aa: CASSLQAGGLGNEQFF

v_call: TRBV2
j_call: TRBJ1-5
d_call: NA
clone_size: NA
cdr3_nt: TGTGCCAGCAGCAGGGGAAAGGGGGAACCCCAGCATTTT
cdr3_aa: CASSRGKGEPQHF

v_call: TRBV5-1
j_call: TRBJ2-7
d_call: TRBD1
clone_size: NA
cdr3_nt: TGCGCCAGCAGCTCAGGGGGCGGCGGGAACTACGAGCAGTACTTC
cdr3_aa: CASSSGGGGNYEQYF

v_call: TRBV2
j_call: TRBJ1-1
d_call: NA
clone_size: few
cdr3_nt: TGTGCCAGCAAAGGACAGCCGGTAGCTGAAGCTTTCTTT
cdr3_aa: CASKGQPVAEAFF

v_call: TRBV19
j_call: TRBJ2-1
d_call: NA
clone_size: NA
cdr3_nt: TGTGCCAGTAGTACGGACCTGAGCCGGGCCCGGAGGGAGCAGTTCTTC
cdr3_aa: CASSTDLSRARREQFF

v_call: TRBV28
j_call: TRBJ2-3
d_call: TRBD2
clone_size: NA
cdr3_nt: TGTGCCAGCAGTTTGGCGGGAGGAAGCACAGATACGCAGTATTTT
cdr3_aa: CASSLAGGSTDTQYF

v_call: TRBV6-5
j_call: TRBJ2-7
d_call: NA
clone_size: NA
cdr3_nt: TGTGCCAGCAAAAAAATCCTTTCCTCCTACGAGCAGTACTTC
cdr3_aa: CASKKILSSYEQYF

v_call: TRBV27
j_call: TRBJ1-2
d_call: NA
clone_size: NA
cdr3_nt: TGTGCCAGCAGCGTCGGGGGGACGGCTGTCTATGGCTACACCTTC
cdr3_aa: CASSVGGTAVYGYTF

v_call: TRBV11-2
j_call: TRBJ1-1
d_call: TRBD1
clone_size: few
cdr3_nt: TGTGCCAGCAGCTTTCAGGACAGGGTGAACACTGAAGCTTTCTTT
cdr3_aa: CASSFQDRVNTEAFF

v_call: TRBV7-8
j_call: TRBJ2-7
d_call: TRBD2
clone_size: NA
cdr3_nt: TGTGCCAGCAGCTTTCCAGCGGGAGCGAAACGGCCCTACGAGCAGTACTTC
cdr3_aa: CASSFPAGAKRPYEQYF

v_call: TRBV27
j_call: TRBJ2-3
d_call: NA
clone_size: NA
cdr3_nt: TGTGCCAGCAGTCACCTCTTGGCGGAACTCGTGTTGGATACGCAGTATTTT
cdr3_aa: CASSHLLAELVLDTQYF

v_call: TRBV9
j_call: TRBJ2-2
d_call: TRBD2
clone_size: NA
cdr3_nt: TGTGCCAGCAGCCCCCGGCTAGCGGACATGAACACCGGGGAGCTGTTTTTT
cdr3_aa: CASSPRLADMNTGELFF

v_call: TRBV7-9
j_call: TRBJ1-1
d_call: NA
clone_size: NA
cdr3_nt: TGTGCCAGCAGCTCGGCAGGTCGGGGCACTGAAGCTTTCTTT
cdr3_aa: CASSSAGRGTEAFF

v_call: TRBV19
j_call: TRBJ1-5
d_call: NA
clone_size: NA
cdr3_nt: TGTGCCAGTACCCCAACGGGTGGGAATCAGCCCCAGCATTTT
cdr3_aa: CASTPTGGNQPQHF

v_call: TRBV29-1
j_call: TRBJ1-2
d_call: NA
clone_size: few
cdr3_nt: TGCAGCGTTGAGCAGATTCCTGGCTATGGCTACACCTTC
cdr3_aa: CSVEQIPGYGYTF

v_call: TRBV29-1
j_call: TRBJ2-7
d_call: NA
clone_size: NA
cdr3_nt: TGCAGCGTTGGGTGGGGGCAGGGAGACTACGAGCAGTACTTC
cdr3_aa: CSVGWGQGDYEQYF

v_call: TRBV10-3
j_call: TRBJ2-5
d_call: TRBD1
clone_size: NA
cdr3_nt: TGTGCCATCAGTGAGTCGACAGGGAGTTATGGGACCCAGTACTTC
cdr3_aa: CAISESTGSYGTQYF